This TCR beta chain is from a study of T cells expressing NK-cell markers. Study-level points and caveats: Five to seven of the donors carried dominant NKG2C+ clonotypes that took up about 1.0-7.0% of their CD8+ T cells.

The authors generated TCR beta cDNA through 5'RACE template switching with UMIs. TCRdb re-called the 5' RACE reads, yielding one record per CDR3 amino acid sequence without DNA. This table holds around 710 distinct CDR3 sequences. The CDR3 totals 13 residues. The V gene's germline CDR1 is PRHDT and CDR2 FYEKMQ (reference sequence). For this clonotype: The antigen is not known.

The gene calls are TRBV13 and TRBJ2-2. The sequence was collected from a woman younger than 35 in good health. The sequenced material came from blood T cells: a sorted CD56 or NKG2C T cell subset, CD4+ or CD8+ T cells, or bulk PBMC T cells (not recorded which). Here the CDR3 reads CASSPRSIGELFF.